This TCR beta chain was recorded in a study of human T cells and chemical hapten exposure. The time point here: healthy volunteer bleed at 2 weeks. The total RNA was obtained from whole blood that was not fractionated. This clonotype has a count of ten or more. It was the library that attached unique molecular identifiers to individual cDNA molecules. Original methodology: A per-sample median of roughly 97,000 TCRs was observed, with a range of roughly 23,224 to 700,000. From the RACE reads, TCRdb called clonotypes with MiXCR, one entry per CDR3 protein. TCRdb's processing, not the study's, gives the V and J calls here. The sample includes tens of thousands of distinct CDR3 sequences, roughly 8% of them seen just once. The junction had 9 bases not matched to a gene; V was cut back by 3 bases and J by 7 bases. The V gene's germline CDR1 is KGHDR and CDR2 SFDVKD. This CDR3 contains 15 residues.

The receptor was derived from a female donor in good health. Some clones in this sample may be carry-over from other donors' samples. Source material: whole blood. The chain carries TRBV24-1 and TRBJ1-2, with TRBD1 matching 8 bases. In nucleotides, the CDR3 is TGTGCCACCAGTGATCCAAGGGACAGGTGGTCTGGCTACACCTTC. Protein sequence: CATSDPRDRWSGYTF.